One and the same sample provided the 13 T cell receptor beta chains below, sequenced in a study of shared clonotypes between healthy human individuals. Profiling relied on immunoSEQ multiplex PCR, and the TCRdb table lists in-frame clones only, not all of them. Of 2 million to 2.5 million clones listed, 85% to 95% are singletons. Sequenced material: naive CD4+ T cells from PBMCs. Subset denoted: CD45RA+ positively selected. Receptors originate from a man between 18 and 35 years old in good health. Some clones in this sample may be carry-over from other donors' samples.

The genes are TRBV7-3 and TRBJ2-6, with no clear D. Trimming left V 5 bases short and J 0 bases short, with 8 bases between. The CDR3 totals 15 residues. Germline V gene lookup returns CDR1 SGHTA and CDR2 FQGTGA. CDR3 in amino acids: CASSMPSSGANVLTF. Here the CDR3 DNA reads TGTGCCAGCAGCATGCCGAGCTCTGGGGCCAACGTCCTGACTTTC.

The gene calls are TRBV30 and TRBJ2-1, with D maybe TRBD1 (5 bases). CDR3 length: 15 residues. Trimming left V 2 bases short and J 2 bases short, with 13 bases between. In germline, CDR1 is GTSNPN, CDR2 SVGIG (reference sequence). The CDR3 region is CAWSWYRGAYNEQFF. In nucleotides, the CDR3 is TGTGCCTGGAGTTGGTATAGGGGCGCCTACAATGAGCAGTTCTTC.

The chain is built from TRBV6-1 and TRBJ1-4; D is perhaps TRBD1 (5 bases). Germline V CDR1 and CDR2: MNHNS, SASEGT. The CDR3 is 12 amino acids. V was trimmed by 4 bases and J by 6 bases, leaving 6 bases between them. CDR3 DNA sequence: TGTGCCAGCAGTGGGGGCTATGAAAAACTGTTTTTT. Encoded protein: CASSGGYEKLFF.

The CDR3 spells CASSKGPGIIANYGYTF. CDR3 bases: TGTGCCAGCAGCAAGGGACCGGGTATTATAGCTAACTATGGCTACACCTTC. The rearrangement links TRBV7-2 to TRBJ1-2, with D tentatively TRBD1 (5 bases). Germline CDR1 and CDR2: SGHTA and FQGNSA. CDR3 length: 17 residues. Trimming removed 5 bases from V and 0 bases from J, with 19 bases in between.

In its sample, this clone was seen once. The chain links TRBV5-4 to TRBJ2-7; TRBD2 aligns across 15 bases. The CDR3 runs 16 residues. V trimming: 4 bases; J trimming: 2 bases; junction bases outside the gene matches: 4. Germline V gives CDR1 SGHNT, CDR2 YYREEE (reference sequence). CDR3 sequence reads: CASSPGLAGGPYEQYF. The CDR3 DNA sequence: TGTGCCAGCAGCCCGGGACTAGCGGGAGGCCCCTACGAGCAGTACTTC.

The V and J genes are TRBV29-1 and TRBJ2-1; D not resolved. Germline assignment: CDR1 SQVTM and CDR2 ANQGSEA. Deletions cut 6 bases from V and 2 bases from J, with 17 bases between. The CDR3 totals 15 residues. This CDR3 is CSVDAAWAAYNEQFF. The CDR3 bases are TGCAGCGTCGACGCTGCTTGGGCTGCCTACAATGAGCAGTTCTTC.

The chain links TRBV9 to TRBJ1-2; unclear D gene. Trimming pared 3 bases from V and 1 base from J, leaving 4 bases between. The CDR3 extends over 12 amino acids. Germline V gene lookup returns CDR1 SGDLS and CDR2 YYNGEE. The CDR3 DNA sequence: TGTGCCAGCAGCGAGAGTAACTATGGCTACACCTTC. Its translation is CASSESNYGYTF. Full variable domain (missing parts from reference TRBV9 and TRBJ1-2): DSGVTQTPKHLITATGQRVTLRCSPRSGDLSVYWYQQSLDQGLQFLIQYYNGEERAKGNILERFSAQQFPDLHSELNLSSLELGDSALYFCASSESNYGYTFGSGTRLTVV.

With regard to this clone: At the DNA level, this CDR3 is encoded by other sequences in the same sample as well. The J gene is TRBJ1-3, the V gene TRBV5-1, with 10 bases matching TRBD1. The CDR3 extends over 16 amino acids. CDR1 and CDR2 (germline): SGHRS, YFSETQ. V shed 2 bases, J shed 1 base, and the junction held 3 bases outside the gene matches. The CDR3: CASSLPGQGSGNTIYF. The CDR3 nucleotides are TGCGCCAGCAGCTTACCGGGACAGGGGTCTGGAAACACCATATATTTT.

Regarding this clone: The same CDR3 is also encoded by other DNA sequences in this sample. The gene calls are TRBV10-3 and TRBJ2-1; perhaps TRBD2 as D (6 bases). The CDR3 length is 15 residues. The germline V gene has CDR1 ENHRY and CDR2 SYGVKD. The V end was cut by 2 bases, the J end by 0 bases, with 8 bases between. The CDR3 sequence: CAISEAGSSYNEQFF. CDR3 DNA sequence: TGTGCCATCAGTGAGGCGGGGAGCTCCTACAATGAGCAGTTCTTC.

The chain links TRBV2 to TRBJ2-7; 9 bases align to TRBD2. V shed 6 bases and J 2 bases; nucleotides not matched to a gene: 11. This CDR3 is built from 16 residues. In germline, CDR1 is SNHLY, CDR2 FYNNEI. The CDR3 region is CASRTLGRGRAYEQYF. The CDR3 bases are TGTGCCAGCAGGACCCTCGGGCGCGGGAGGGCCTACGAGCAGTACTTC.

The chain recombines TRBV6-6 with TRBJ2-7; D may match TRBD1 or TRBD2 (5 bases each). Germline CDR1 MNHNY, CDR2 SVGAGI (reference sequence). V dropped 4 bases and J dropped 0 bases, with 16 bases sitting between them. The CDR3 extends over 16 amino acids. CDR3 residues: CASSFSGTFSSYEQYF. Here the CDR3 DNA reads TGTGCCAGCAGTTTCTCCGGGACGTTTTCCTCCTACGAGCAGTACTTC.

The V and J genes are TRBV5-8 and TRBJ2-3; TRBD2 might be the D (6 bases). The CDR3 covers 16 residues. V was shortened by 7 bases and J by 2 bases, with 20 bases between the two germline ends. Germline V gene lookup returns CDR1 SGHTS and CDR2 YDEGEE. This CDR3 is CASSWGRSAFTDTQYF. The CDR3 nucleotides are TGTGCCAGCTCTTGGGGGAGGTCAGCATTCACAGATACGCAGTATTTT.

This chain uses TRBV5-1 with TRBJ2-5; 8 bases are a match to TRBD2. V shed 0 bases, J shed 4 bases, and the junction held 5 bases outside the gene matches. This CDR3 region has 15 residues. Germline V lookup: CDR1 SGHRS, CDR2 YFSETQ. CDR3 region: CASSLVGGGGETQYF. The CDR3 nucleotides read TGCGCCAGCAGCTTGGTCGGGGGGGGCGGAGAGACCCAGTACTTC.